Listed below are T cell receptor beta chains from one sample, sequenced in a study of CD8+ T cells in alopecia areata. Profiling relied on immunoSEQ multiplex PCR, and the TCRdb table lists in-frame clones only, not all of them. The table shows roughly 200,000 clones, with roughly 50% occurring only once. Sequenced here: CD8+ T cells sorted from blood, sampled at week 24, from a patient treated with tofacitinib. These receptors were obtained from a human donor with alopecia areata. CDR3s include the opening cysteine and the closing phenylalanine or tryptophan. D genes are given only for firm matches. Clone sizes are given selectively: once, few, many, or a class where the clone is expanded.

V gene: TRBV6-5
D gene: TRBD1
clone size: .
J gene: TRBJ1-2
CDR3 DNA: TGTGCCAGCAGTTATGGAGACAGGGCGGGTGGCTACACCTTC
CDR3 protein: CASSYGDRAGGYTF

V gene: TRBV7-9
D gene: .
clone size: few
J gene: TRBJ2-1
CDR3 DNA: TGTGCCAGCAGCTTAGCTCTATACAATGAGCAGTTCTTC
CDR3 protein: CASSLALYNEQFF

V gene: TRBV7-8
D gene: TRBD2
clone size: .
J gene: TRBJ2-5
CDR3 DNA: TGTGCCAGCAGCTTAGCGGGGAGGGTTGGGGAGACCCAGTACTTC
CDR3 protein: CASSLAGRVGETQYF

V gene: TRBV6-6
D gene: .
clone size: .
J gene: TRBJ2-2
CDR3 DNA: TGTGCCAGCAGTTACACCCAGGGCTACACCGGGGAGCTGTTTTTT
CDR3 protein: CASSYTQGYTGELFF

V gene: TRBV4-3
D gene: TRBD2
clone size: .
J gene: TRBJ2-3
CDR3 DNA: TGCGCCAGCAGCCAAGCGAGGACTAGCGGCTTCACAGATACGCAGTATTTT
CDR3 protein: CASSQARTSGFTDTQYF

V gene: TRBV30
D gene: .
clone size: .
J gene: TRBJ2-3
CDR3 DNA: TGTGCCCAGAGCGGGTCAGGCAGAGCAGATACGCAGTATTTT
CDR3 protein: CAQSGSGRADTQYF

V gene: TRBV6-5
D gene: TRBD1
clone size: .
J gene: TRBJ1-2
CDR3 DNA: TGTGCCAGCAGTTTCGATGACAGGGTCGATGGCTACACCTTC
CDR3 protein: CASSFDDRVDGYTF

V gene: TRBV5-1
D gene: TRBD1
clone size: .
J gene: TRBJ2-7
CDR3 DNA: TGCGCCAGCAGCTTGGGGACAGGGACTTACGAGCAGTACTTC
CDR3 protein: CASSLGTGTYEQYF

V gene: TRBV6-5
D gene: .
clone size: few
J gene: TRBJ2-5
CDR3 DNA: TGTGCCAGCAGTTATGGCGAGGGTGGCGAGACCCAGTACTTC
CDR3 protein: CASSYGEGGETQYF

V gene: TRBV4-3
D gene: .
clone size: .
J gene: TRBJ2-3
CDR3 DNA: TGCGCCAGCAGCCCAGGTACGGGGTCATATACGCAGTATTTT
CDR3 protein: CASSPGTGSYTQYF

V gene: TRBV19
D gene: .
clone size: .
J gene: TRBJ2-3
CDR3 DNA: TGTGCCAGTAAACTTTATCCGTTTAGCACAGATACGCAGTATTTT
CDR3 protein: CASKLYPFSTDTQYF

V gene: TRBV29-1
D gene: .
clone size: .
J gene: TRBJ2-3
CDR3 DNA: TGCAGCGCCTGGAGGGGAGATACGCAGTATTTT
CDR3 protein: CSAWRGDTQYF

V gene: TRBV19
D gene: .
clone size: few
J gene: TRBJ1-1
CDR3 DNA: TGTGCCAGTAGTTGGAGGAACACTGAAGCTTTCTTT
CDR3 protein: CASSWRNTEAFF

V gene: TRBV29-1
D gene: TRBD2
clone size: .
J gene: TRBJ2-7
CDR3 DNA: TGCAGCAACCTTCCGGTCAGCGGGGGGTTTTACGAGCAGTACTTC
CDR3 protein: CSNLPVSGGFYEQYF

V gene: TRBV9
D gene: .
clone size: .
J gene: TRBJ1-5
CDR3 DNA: TGTGCCAGCAGCTTAACAGGAATAGCGCAGCCCCAGCATTTT
CDR3 protein: CASSLTGIAQPQHF

V gene: TRBV25-1
D gene: .
clone size: few
J gene: TRBJ1-2
CDR3 DNA: TGTGCCAGCAGTGAATCGGTGTCGGGTCTGGATGGCTACACCTTC
CDR3 protein: CASSESVSGLDGYTF

V gene: TRBV9
D gene: .
clone size: few
J gene: TRBJ2-1
CDR3 DNA: TGTGCCAGCAGCGGGGGGACCAGCTACAATGAGCAGTTCTTC
CDR3 protein: CASSGGTSYNEQFF

V gene: TRBV30
D gene: .
clone size: .
J gene: TRBJ2-5
CDR3 DNA: TGTGCCTGGAGGGCACCAGGGACACTGGAGACCCAGTACTTC
CDR3 protein: CAWRAPGTLETQYF

V gene: TRBV29-1
D gene: TRBD2
clone size: .
J gene: TRBJ2-5
CDR3 DNA: TGCAGCGTTGATCCGCGGGGGGCCCAAGAGACCCAGTACTTC
CDR3 protein: CSVDPRGAQETQYF

V gene: TRBV9
D gene: TRBD2
clone size: few
J gene: TRBJ2-3
CDR3 DNA: TGTGCCAGCAGCTTACTAGCGGGGTCTAGCACAGATACGCAGTATTTT
CDR3 protein: CASSLLAGSSTDTQYF

V gene: TRBV4-3
D gene: .
clone size: few
J gene: TRBJ2-1
CDR3 DNA: TGCGCCAGCAGCCCACTGGTAGGGGCCTACAATGAGCAGTTCTTC
CDR3 protein: CASSPLVGAYNEQFF

V gene: TRBV29-1
D gene: .
clone size: .
J gene: TRBJ1-2
CDR3 DNA: TGCAGCGTTACTGCTACTAACTATGGCTACACCTTC
CDR3 protein: CSVTATNYGYTF

V gene: TRBV6-1
D gene: TRBD1
clone size: .
J gene: TRBJ1-2
CDR3 DNA: TGTGCCAGCAGTGAAATGTGGACAGGGGAGGGCTACACCTTC
CDR3 protein: CASSEMWTGEGYTF

V gene: TRBV2
D gene: TRBD1
clone size: .
J gene: TRBJ2-5
CDR3 DNA: TGTGCCAGCACTTGGCGACAGGGGAGACAAGAGACCCAGTACTTC
CDR3 protein: CASTWRQGRQETQYF

V gene: TRBV27
D gene: .
clone size: .
J gene: TRBJ2-3
CDR3 DNA: TGTGCCAGCAGTTCCAGGGATACGCAGTATTTT
CDR3 protein: CASSSRDTQYF

V gene: TRBV11-2
D gene: .
clone size: once
J gene: TRBJ1-2
CDR3 DNA: TGTGCCACCGACCGAAGGGGAGACCGAACTGGCTACACCTTC
CDR3 protein: CATDRRGDRTGYTF

V gene: TRBV18
D gene: .
clone size: .
J gene: TRBJ1-5
CDR3 DNA: TGTGCCAGCCGGGACAGCAATCAGCCCCAGCATTTT
CDR3 protein: CASRDSNQPQHF

V gene: TRBV30
D gene: TRBD1
clone size: .
J gene: TRBJ1-2
CDR3 DNA: TGTGCCTGGAGGGAGGCCAGGGGGTCCTATGGCTACACCTTC
CDR3 protein: CAWREARGSYGYTF

V gene: TRBV27
D gene: .
clone size: .
J gene: TRBJ2-1
CDR3 DNA: TGTGCCAGCAGTCCTGGGGTTTACAATGAGCAGTTCTTC
CDR3 protein: CASSPGVYNEQFF

V gene: TRBV10-2
D gene: .
clone size: few
J gene: TRBJ2-7
CDR3 DNA: TGCGCCAGCAGTGAGCGGGGGGAGCAGTACTTC
CDR3 protein: CASSERGEQYF